The T cell receptor beta chain described here comes from a study of T cells in Graves' hyperthyroidism and ophthalmopathy. At the level of the study: It was at initial diagnosis, before any treatment, that peripheral blood was collected.

Amplification of TCR beta CDR3 regions was performed using RNA transcripts as template. First-round RT-PCR targeting the TCR CDR3 was performed with the HTBI primer set. TCRdb analysed the multiplex PCR reads with MiXCR anew, one entry per CDR3 protein. This table holds fewer than 800,000 distinct CDR3 sequences, 15% to 20% found once. Patients counted as stable if ophthalmopathy did not develop within 18 months. Hyperthyroidism, newly diagnosed and lasting under 2 months, affected patients aged 18 to 65. This clonotype was seen ten or more times. Germline CDR1 reads MNHEY; CDR2 reads SMNVEV (reference sequence). The trim removed 6 bases at V and 6 bases at J, leaving 9 bases unmatched. The CDR3 is 15 residues long.

The sequence came from a man aged 18 to 35 with Graves' hyperthyroidism. This chain uses TRBV27 with TRBJ2-7, with TRBD2 matching 12 bases. What was sequenced was blood. CDR3 sequence: CASRSTSGSMGEQYF. CDR3 bases: TGTGCCAGCAGGTCGACTAGCGGGAGCATGGGCGAGCAGTACTTC.